Listed below are T cell receptor beta chains from one sample, sequenced in a study of T cell responses to AZD1222 COVID-19 vaccine. Measured with immunoSEQ multiplex PCR; TCRdb has only the in-frame clones, and not every one. The sample has some 99,000 clones; approximately 91% are singletons. Sequenced material: peripheral blood, taken on day 0 of MenACWY control vaccination. These receptor sequences come from an adult in good health. CDR3s leave out the opening cysteine and the closing phenylalanine or tryptophan.

TRBJ2-7 TRBV7-9 ASSPRQGAGEQY
TRBJ1-2 TRBV28 ASSLGAYGYT
TRBJ1-4 TRBV6-5 ASSPGVGEKLF
TRBJ1-4 TRBV5-1 ASSQDATNEKLF
TRBJ1-2 TRBV4-3 ASSQTWVQETNYGYT
TRBJ1-6 TRBV6-1 ASSEGQGDNSPLH
TRBJ2-6 TRBV29-1 SVSYRGANVLT
TRBJ1-4 TRBV19 ASSISWATNEKLF
TRBJ2-2 TRBV19 ASSILAGETGELF
TRBJ2-6 TRBV5-4 ASSAGGGLGANVLT
TRBJ2-1 TRBV4-1 ASRGGSGEQF
TRBJ1-2 TRBV6-6 ASSPGQGAGGYT
TRBJ1-2 TRBV30 AWSVLGYGYT
TRBJ1-4 TRBV28 ASRGGNEKLF
TRBJ1-4 TRBV5-6 ASSWGTPRGKLF
TRBJ2-7 TRBV27 ASSSLGQNGYEQY